This paragraph covers one TCR beta chain sequence. This sample is drawn from a study of follicular helper T cells after annual influenza vaccination. Time point in this sample: 2015-2016 season, 7 days after influenza vaccination. The assay was immunoSEQ multiplex PCR, and TCRdb's table has in-frame clones only and misses some. This sample yields thousands of clones, of which 75% to 85% are seen a single time; approximately 1.1% belongs to the top ten. CDR3 length: 14 amino acids. V was cut by 7 bases and J by 8 bases, with 15 bases left in between. CDR1 and CDR2 from the germline V gene are MNHNY and SVGAGI (reference sequence).

The sample consisted of CXCR5+ CD38- circulating T follicular helper cells from blood, taken 7 days after influenza vaccination. Subset of the sample: circulating Tfh, non-naive CD4+CXCR5+PD-1+ (ICOS+CD38+ or ICOS-CD38-). The genes are TRBV6-6 and TRBJ1-6; D gene ambiguous. The receptor comes from an adult who received the influenza vaccine. CDR3 amino acids: CASTTEYQDSPLHF. DNA for the CDR3: TGTGCCAGCACGACTGAGTATCAGGATTCACCCCTCCACTTT.